This TCR beta chain was found in a study of shared clonotypes between healthy human individuals. Sequencing was performed with immunoSEQ multiplex PCR; in TCRdb, only in-frame clones are kept and a portion is missing. The data show roughly 2,000,000 clones, with 93% seen just once and about 1.7% held by the top ten. Trimming shortened V by 4 bases and J by 1 base, and 11 bases separated the two germline ends. This CDR3 contains 14 residues. The V gene's germline CDR1 is KGHSH and CDR2 LQKENI. The naive CD8 fraction comprised CD45RO-negative cells positively selected for CCR7 and excluded terminally differentiated effector memory CD45RA+ cells.

Sequences were obtained from naive CD8+ T cells from PBMCs. V and J are TRBV18 and TRBJ2-7; D call uncertain. The sequence was obtained from a young man in good health. Some clones in this sample may be carry-over from other donors' samples. The CDR3 coding sequence is TGTGCCAGCTCACGTGCGACGAGTTCCTACGAGCAGTACTTC. Amino acids: CASSRATSSYEQYF.